The 31 T cell receptor beta chains below were found in one sample sequenced in a study of T cell responses to AZD1222 COVID-19 vaccine (dated by TCRdb to 2020 to 2022). Interpreted using the paper, the time point label stands for: baseline before first vaccination. The library came from the immunoSEQ multiplex PCR assay. TCRdb limited this immuneACCESS table to in-frame rearrangements with V and J called. A share of clones is missing; checked studies link under half to unresolved V genes, and the rest is unexplained. The sample profile shows over 100,000 clones; around 90% of them were found once. Together, the top ten hold 5.2% of the sample. The sample consisted of peripheral blood, taken on day 0 of AZD1222 vaccination. The receptor source for this set is an adult in good health.

The CDR3 DNA sequence: TGTGCCAGCAGTCCGGGACTAGCGGGAGGTGCGAACACCGGGGAGCTGTTTTTT. As protein: CASSPGLAGGANTGELFF. The V gene is TRBV27, the J gene TRBJ2-2; 15 bases match TRBD2. V gave up 5 bases and J gave up 0 bases; unmatched junction bases: 4. This CDR3 has 18 residues. In germline, CDR1 is MNHEY, CDR2 SMNVEV (reference sequence).

The genes are TRBV3-1 (or the pseudogene TRBV3-2) and TRBJ2-1, with D uncertain. This CDR3 spans 13 amino acids. The ends were cut back, 3 bases at V and 3 bases at J, with 6 bases in the middle. The germline gives CDR1 LGHDT, CDR2 YNNKEL (reference sequence). The CDR3, as DNA: TGTGCCAGCAGCCAGGGAAACTACAATGAGCAGTTCTTC. It translates to CASSQGNYNEQFF.

The chain employs TRBV2 and TRBJ1-3; no clear D. The CDR3 extends over 15 amino acids. Germline V gene sequence: CDR1 SNHLY, CDR2 FYNNEI. With 2 bases removed from V and 2 bases from J, the gap between germline ends came to 10 bases. The CDR3 loop reads CASSEPGGTGNTIYF. The CDR3 bases are TGTGCCAGCAGTGAACCAGGAGGGACTGGAAACACCATATATTTT.

The chain has TRBV4-2 and TRBJ1-2, with a tentative D call TRBD1 (5 bases). Trimming cost V 0 bases and J 2 bases, with 10 bases left between them. CDR1 LGHNA and CDR2 YNFKEQ come from the germline V gene. This CDR3 comprises 15 residues. The CDR3 sequence: CASSQEPGQNYGYTF. CDR3 nucleotide sequence: TGTGCCAGCAGCCAAGAGCCAGGGCAGAACTATGGCTACACCTTC.

This clone appeared a single time. This sequence joins TRBV24-1 and TRBJ1-1, with 8 bases identical to TRBD1. CDR1 and CDR2 (germline): KGHDR, SFDVKD. Losses at the gene ends were 7 bases for V and 7 bases for J; bases not matched to a gene: 4. This CDR3 has 12 amino acids. The CDR3 coding sequence is TGTGCCACCAGCCAGACAGGGGATGAAGCTTTCTTT. It is translated as CATSQTGDEAFF.

J is TRBJ2-7 and V is TRBV12-1; the table's D call TRBD1 went unverified against the DNA. TRBV12-1 is recorded as a pseudogene. This CDR3 has 13 residues. CDR3 nucleotide sequence: TGTGCCAGCAGCTTGGACAGGGTCAACGAGCAGTACTTC. Protein product: CASSLDRVNEQYF.

The rearrangement uses TRBV27 and TRBJ2-3; 10 bases line up with TRBD2. The CDR3 runs 16 residues. CDR1 MNHEY and CDR2 SMNVEV come from the germline V gene (reference sequence). V lost 2 bases to trimming and J lost 3 bases; unmatched junction nucleotides: 5. The CDR3 DNA sequence: TGTGCCAGCAGTTTAACGCAGCGGGGGGGGACAGATACGCAGTATTTT. This codes for CASSLTQRGGTDTQYF.

Only one count was recorded for this clone. The chain has TRBV7-2 and TRBJ2-1, with TRBD2 as a possible D gene (5 bases). The V gene lost 2 bases and the J gene lost 2 bases, with 10 bases spanning the gap. The V gene's germline CDR1 is SGHTA and CDR2 FQGNSA. The CDR3 runs 15 residues. The CDR3 DNA reads TGTGCCAGCAGCTTATCACCGGGGACCTACAATGAGCAGTTCTTC. It translates to CASSLSPGTYNEQFF.

The rearrangement links TRBV2 to TRBJ1-1; D call uncertain. Germline V lookup: CDR1 SNHLY, CDR2 FYNNEI. This CDR3 region has 14 residues. V was trimmed by 6 bases and J by 6 bases, leaving 17 bases between them. CDR3 residues: CASRAVWAQAEAFF. CDR3 DNA sequence: TGTGCCAGCAGGGCCGTTTGGGCTCAGGCTGAAGCTTTCTTT. Looking up the rest from reference TRBV2 and TRBJ1-1 gives the full variable domain: EPEVTQTPSHQVTQMGQEVILRCVPISNHLYFYWYRQILGQKVEFLVSFYNNEISEKSEIFDDQFSVERPDGSNFTLKIRSTKLEDSAMYFCASRAVWAQAEAFFGQGTRLTVV.

The chain links TRBV16 to TRBJ1-1; D remains unclear. Germline values: CDR1 KGHSY, CDR2 FQNENV. V lost 2 bases to trimming and J lost 4 bases, with 5 bases between them. The CDR3 covers 12 residues. The CDR3 loop reads CASSQRATEAFF. The CDR3 region has the DNA TGTGCCAGCAGCCAAAGGGCCACTGAAGCTTTCTTT.

This chain connects TRBV6-4 to TRBJ2-3; D gene uncertain. The CDR3 totals 14 residues. V shed 5 bases and J shed 0 bases, with 9 bases lying between them. Germline assignment: CDR1 MRHNA and CDR2 SNTAGT. CDR3 sequence reads: CASSYSSSTDTQYF. The DNA of the CDR3 is TGTGCCAGCAGTTATAGCAGTAGCACAGATACGCAGTATTTT.

This clone was seen a handful of times. The rearrangement links TRBV18 to TRBJ2-3, with D possibly being TRBD1 (6 bases). V lost 6 bases and J lost 2, with 12 bases in between. Per germline, CDR1 KGHSH and CDR2 LQKENI. The CDR3 contains 14 residues. The CDR3 coding sequence is TGTGCCAGCTCGCAACAGGGCTCCACAGATACGCAGTATTTT. The encoded protein is CASSQQGSTDTQYF.

The CDR3 nucleotides are TGTGCCAGCAGTTCTCGACTAGCGCAGACCTACGAGCAGTACTTC. Residues: CASSSRLAQTYEQYF. The V call is TRBV6-2 or TRBV6-3, the J call TRBJ2-7; 8 bases line up with TRBD2. Losses at the gene ends were 4 bases for V and 2 bases for J; bases not matched to a gene: 7. The CDR3 has 15 residues. Germline V CDR1 and CDR2: MNHEY, SVGEGT.

The chain combines TRBV10-3 with TRBJ2-3; 7 positions agree with TRBD2. The CDR3 runs to 15 residues. Germline V lookup: CDR1 ENHRY, CDR2 SYGVKD. The V and J ends lost 6 bases and 3 bases, in that order; junction bases with no gene match: 9. The CDR3 DNA reads as TGTGCCATCAGGGACACTAGCGAAGGGACAGATACGCAGTATTTT. It translates to CAIRDTSEGTDTQYF.

The chain combines TRBV5-4 with TRBJ1-2; D might be TRBD1 (5 bases). V gave up 6 bases and J gave up 6 bases, with 18 bases separating them. Per the germline V gene, CDR1 is SGHNT and CDR2 is YYREEE (reference sequence). The CDR3 is 14 amino acids. The CDR3 DNA is TGTGCCAGCAATTACCCGGGGGGATCCCATGGCTACACCTTC. Protein product: CASNYPGGSHGYTF.

The rearrangement links TRBV12-3 or TRBV12-4 to TRBJ1-1; D is uncertain. The length of the CDR3 is 13 residues. Trimming left V 3 bases short and J 1 base short, with 6 bases between. In nucleotides, the CDR3 is TGTGCCAGCAGTTTTTGGGGGAACACTGAAGCTTTCTTT. Translation: CASSFWGNTEAFF.

The chain recombines TRBV6-2 or TRBV6-3 with TRBJ1-5; 11 nucleotides match TRBD1. The V gene's germline CDR1 is MNHEY and CDR2 SVGEGT. The CDR3 consists of 15 residues. The V segment lost 5 bases and the J segment 6 bases; nucleotides outside the gene matches: 6. Here the CDR3 reads CASSARGQGAQPQHF. The CDR3, as DNA: TGTGCCAGCAGTGCCAGAGGACAGGGGGCTCAGCCCCAGCATTTT.

The chain uses TRBV5-1 and TRBJ2-3; 14 bases match TRBD2. The V gene's germline CDR1 is SGHRS and CDR2 YFSETQ. There are 19 residues in the CDR3. Trimming cost V 0 bases and J 1 base; bases outside gene matches: 7. The CDR3 bases are TGCGCCAGCAGCTTGGCGACAGGACTAGCGGGAGGACGCACAGATACGCAGTATTTT. Protein: CASSLATGLAGGRTDTQYF.

The chain is built from TRBV6-2 or TRBV6-3 and TRBJ1-2; a weak D match, TRBD1 (5 bases). The CDR3 sequence is 13 residues long. CDR1 is MNHEY, CDR2 SVGEGT, per germline. Deletions cut 5 bases from V and 7 bases from J, with 14 bases between. The CDR3 loop is CASSTRDLSGYTF. Written as DNA, the CDR3 is TGTGCCAGCAGTACCCGGGACCTAAGTGGCTACACCTTC.

The chain links TRBV15 to TRBJ1-2; no reliable D call. Trimming took 0 bases from V and 8 from J, leaving 10 bases between them. Germline V gene sequence: CDR1 LNHNV, CDR2 YYDKDF (reference sequence). The CDR3 extends over 13 amino acids. DNA for the CDR3: TGTGCCACCAGCAGAGATGTGGAGGGAGGCTACACCTTC. It specifies CATSRDVEGGYTF.

This rearrangement joins TRBV19 to TRBJ1-3; D perhaps matches TRBD1 (6 bases). Trimming removed 4 bases at V and 0 bases at J, with 16 bases between. Per germline, CDR1 LNHDA and CDR2 SQIVND (reference sequence). The CDR3 totals 17 residues. In DNA, the CDR3 is TGTGCCAGTAGTAGACCCGGGGACACGAGCTCTGGAAACACCATATATTTT. As protein: CASSRPGDTSSGNTIYF.

This clone was detected a few times. V and J are TRBV5-1 and TRBJ2-3; tentative D call: TRBD2 (6 bases). Germline CDR1 reads SGHRS; CDR2 reads YFSETQ. The V gene lost 6 bases and the J gene lost 2 bases, with 10 bases spanning the gap. The CDR3 has 13 amino acids. In DNA, the CDR3 is TGCGCCAGCACCGGGGACTCCACAGATACGCAGTATTTT. Translating gives CASTGDSTDTQYF.

The chain is built from TRBV9 and TRBJ2-7; D unresolved. Germline loops: CDR1 SGDLS, CDR2 YYNGEE. The germline V and J ends were trimmed by 5 bases and 0 bases, with 9 bases remaining between them. The CDR3 totals 13 residues. CDR3 in amino acids: CASRAVDSYEQYF. Written as DNA, the CDR3 is TGTGCCAGCAGGGCCGTGGACTCCTACGAGCAGTACTTC.

The chain employs TRBV14 and TRBJ2-2; possible D gene TRBD2, 6 bases. Trimming removed 2 bases at V and 5 bases at J, with 18 bases between. CDR3 length: 17 amino acids. The germline gives CDR1 SGHDN, CDR2 FVKESK. The CDR3 here is CASSQSLSAGRTGELFF. In DNA, the CDR3 is TGTGCCAGCAGCCAAAGCCTATCGGCAGGGAGGACCGGGGAGCTGTTTTTT. Drawing the rest from reference TRBV14 and TRBJ2-2, the complete variable domain is EAGVTQFPSHSVIEKGQTVTLRCDPISGHDNLYWYRRVMGKEIKFLLHFVKESKQDESGMPNNRFLAERTGGTYSTLKVQPAELEDSGVYFCASSQSLSAGRTGELFFGEGSRLTVL.

The chain joins TRBV27 to TRBJ2-7, with 8 bases lining up with TRBD2. J gave up 2 bases and V 0 bases, and 6 bases lay outside the gene matches. Germline loops: CDR1 MNHEY, CDR2 SMNVEV (reference sequence). The CDR3 spans 16 residues. CDR3 protein: CASSLSIAGLAYEQYF. The CDR3 DNA follows: TGTGCCAGCAGTTTATCTATAGCGGGGCTTGCCTACGAGCAGTACTTC.

The genes are TRBV18 and TRBJ2-2; TRBD1 agrees at 9 bases. CDR1 KGHSH and CDR2 LQKENI come from the germline V gene. The CDR3 length is 16 residues. The V segment lost 6 bases and the J segment 0 bases; nucleotides outside the gene matches: 5. The CDR3 reads CASSHGQGTNTGELFF. CDR3 coding DNA: TGTGCCAGCTCCCATGGACAGGGGACGAACACCGGGGAGCTGTTTTTT.

This clone came up once. V and J are TRBV7-9 and TRBJ1-1; tentative D call: TRBD1 (5 bases). The V and J ends lost 2 bases and 0 bases respectively, with 10 bases between them. CDR3 length: 15 amino acids. Germline loops: CDR1 SEHNR, CDR2 FQNEAQ (reference sequence). The CDR3 bases are TGTGCCAGCAGCTTAATCCAGGGCATGAACACTGAAGCTTTCTTT. Translation gives CASSLIQGMNTEAFF.

V and J are TRBV4-3 and TRBJ1-2, with a tentative D call TRBD1 (5 bases). Germline V gives CDR1 LGHNA, CDR2 YSLEER. Trimming pared 0 bases from V and 4 bases from J, leaving 15 bases between. CDR3 length: 16 residues. This chain's CDR3 is CASSQDRSGGFYGYTF. DNA of the CDR3: TGCGCCAGCAGCCAAGATCGAAGCGGGGGGTTCTATGGCTACACCTTC.

This chain connects TRBV27 to TRBJ2-2; TRBD1 agrees at 8 bases. Germline assignment: CDR1 MNHEY and CDR2 SMNVEV (reference sequence). V trimming: 5 bases; J trimming: 1 base; junction bases outside the gene matches: 3. The CDR3 is made up of 15 amino acids. Written as DNA, the CDR3 is TGTGCCAGCAGTCCAGGGACAGGGAACACCGGGGAGCTGTTTTTT. As protein: CASSPGTGNTGELFF.

This sequence joins TRBV5-3 and TRBJ1-5; no clear D gene. TRBV5-3 falls under the ORF class, with uncertain function. This CDR3 region has 14 residues. V lost 2 bases and J 5 bases, leaving 11 bases between the germline ends. The CDR3 sequence is CARSFPDTDQPQHF. The CDR3, as DNA: TGTGCCAGAAGCTTCCCTGATACCGATCAGCCCCAGCATTTT.

This clone was detected a few times. The V gene is TRBV13, the J gene TRBJ2-7; D gene uncertain. V shed 7 bases and J shed 0 bases, with 10 bases lying between them. CDR1 PRHDT and CDR2 FYEKMQ come from the germline V gene (reference sequence). This CDR3 is 13 amino acids long. The CDR3 nucleotides read TGTGCCAGCACCAACCGGCACTCCTACGAGCAGTACTTC. Translating it yields CASTNRHSYEQYF.